The entry below gives a single T cell receptor (beta chain) sequence along with its context. This sample was taken from a study of blood T cell repertoires in COVID-19. Looking at the study overall: The cDNA or gDNA used as material had been derived from T cells, B-cell-depleted T cells, or PBMCs.

CDR1 and CDR2 from the germline V gene are SNHLY and FYNNEI. Losses at the gene ends were 2 bases for V and 3 bases for J; bases not matched to a gene: 2. This CDR3 is 15 amino acids long. In the original processing: It was from reference gene primer amplification that nucleated cell counts were estimated. This table comes from immunoSEQ multiplex PCR, and its TCRdb copy is limited to in-frame clones, with some not included. Clone size and the V and J calls come from that table; the DNA yielded D and trimming. Of about 440,000 clones in the sample, roughly 88% were seen once. All recovered Cohort 3 donors got two negative PCRs, got clearance, or saw symptom resolution.

The sample was PBMCs or T cells enriched from blood (not recorded which). The chain joins TRBV2 to TRBJ2-3, with 10 bases lining up with TRBD2. This receptor was taken from a man younger than 30 who had recovered from COVID-19. The CDR3 protein is CASSENSGRTDTQYF. The CDR3 region has the DNA TGTGCCAGCAGTGAAAATAGCGGGAGGACAGATACGCAGTATTTT.